This T cell receptor beta chain derives from a study of T-cell memory formation after mild COVID-19. Study-level background: Clusters of TCRs were largely donor specific. Overall study findings and caveats: Contracting CD4+ clones lay largely in CM and EM, with CD8+ ones residing in EMRA. Clones that contracted from day 15 to 85 were balanced CD4/CD8, while later expanders leaned CD4+.

One entry per CDR3 protein, called by TCRdb with MiXCR from the 5' RACE reads. The repertoire holds about 150,000 distinct CDR3 sequences, with roughly 14% as singletons. Trimming cost V 1 base and J 7 bases, with 14 bases left between them. Germline-derived CDR1 and CDR2 are SEHNR and FQNEAQ (reference sequence). This CDR3 is 15 amino acids long. This clonotype was observed a few times. Its target is unknown. Sequenced material: PBMCs or a T cell subset sorted from them (not recorded which). The clonotype originates from an adult woman who had mild COVID-19 (a few samples of this study predate the infection). Cell type and time point are not known. This chain uses TRBV7-9 with TRBJ2-1; a weak D match, TRBD2 (5 bases). The CDR3 nucleotides read TGTGCCAGCAGCTTAGTGGTAGCGAGTGTGAATGAGCAGTTCTTC. Protein sequence: CASSLVVASVNEQFF.